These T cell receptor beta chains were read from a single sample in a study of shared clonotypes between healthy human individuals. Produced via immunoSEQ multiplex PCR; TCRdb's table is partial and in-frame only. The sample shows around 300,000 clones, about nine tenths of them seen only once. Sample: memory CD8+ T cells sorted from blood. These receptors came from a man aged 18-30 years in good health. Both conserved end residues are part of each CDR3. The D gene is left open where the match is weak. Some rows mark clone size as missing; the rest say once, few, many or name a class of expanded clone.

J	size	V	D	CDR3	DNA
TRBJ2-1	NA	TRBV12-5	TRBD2	CASGLVLTGGPVEQFF	TGTGCTAGTGGTTTGGTACTCACGGGAGGGCCTGTTGAGCAGTTCTTC
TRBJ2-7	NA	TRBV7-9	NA	CASSPIGPPYEQYF	TGTGCCAGCAGCCCAATTGGGCCACCCTACGAGCAGTACTTC
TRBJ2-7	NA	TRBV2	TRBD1	CASSEFGTGGIASSYEQYF	TGTGCCAGCAGTGAATTTGGGACAGGGGGTATAGCAAGCTCCTACGAGCAGTACTTC
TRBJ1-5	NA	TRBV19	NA	CASTQGGNQPQHF	TGTGCCAGTACACAGGGCGGCAATCAGCCCCAGCATTTT
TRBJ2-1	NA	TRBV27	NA	CASKRDGSYNEQFF	TGTGCCAGCAAAAGGGACGGTTCCTACAATGAGCAGTTCTTC
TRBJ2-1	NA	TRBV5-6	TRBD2	CASSPAPGWGTSGHNEQFF	TGTGCCAGCAGTCCGGCTCCCGGCTGGGGGACTAGCGGGCACAATGAGCAGTTCTTC
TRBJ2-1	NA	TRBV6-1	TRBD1	CASSEPGQGLDNEQFF	TGTGCCAGCAGTGAGCCGGGACAGGGGTTAGACAATGAGCAGTTCTTC
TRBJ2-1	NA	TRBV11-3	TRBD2	CASSPGTSWDEQFF	TGTGCCAGCAGCCCCGGGACTAGTTGGGATGAGCAGTTCTTC
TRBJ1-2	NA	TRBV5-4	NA	CASSFGVQGYVYGYTF	TGTGCCAGCAGCTTTGGCGTGCAGGGCTATGTCTATGGCTACACCTTC
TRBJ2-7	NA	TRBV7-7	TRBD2	CASSSTSSNEQYF	TGTGCTAGCAGCTCGACTAGCTCTAACGAGCAGTACTTC
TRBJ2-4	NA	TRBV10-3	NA	CAISSDGSLAKNIQYF	TGTGCCATCAGCTCGGACGGCAGTCTAGCCAAAAACATTCAGTACTTC
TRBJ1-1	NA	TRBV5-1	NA	CASSQLSYMNTEAFF	TGCGCCAGCAGCCAGCTCAGTTATATGAACACTGAAGCTTTCTTT
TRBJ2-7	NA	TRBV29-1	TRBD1	CSVGDRGDYEQYF	TGCAGCGTTGGGGACAGGGGCGATTACGAGCAGTACTTC
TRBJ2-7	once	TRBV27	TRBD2	CASSWTSGSYEQYF	TGTGCCAGCAGTTGGACTAGCGGGAGTTACGAGCAGTACTTC
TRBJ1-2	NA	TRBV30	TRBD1	CAWSVGTGDGYTF	TGTGCCTGGAGTGTAGGGACAGGGGACGGCTACACCTTC
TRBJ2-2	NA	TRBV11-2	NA	CASSSGTPGELFF	TGTGCCAGCAGCTCCGGGACACCCGGGGAGCTGTTTTTT
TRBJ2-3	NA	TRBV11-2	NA	CASRYWAFRATQYF	TGTGCCAGCAGGTACTGGGCCTTCCGTGCAACGCAGTATTTT
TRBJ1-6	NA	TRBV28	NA	CASSFRGNSPLHF	TGTGCCAGCAGTTTCAGAGGTAATTCACCCCTCCACTTT
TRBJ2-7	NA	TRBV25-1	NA	CASTQGPGDEQYF	TGTGCCAGCACCCAAGGACCCGGTGACGAGCAGTACTTC
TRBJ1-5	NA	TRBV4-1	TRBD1	CASSPRQGLQSAQHF	TGCGCCAGCAGCCCCAGACAGGGCTTACAATCAGCCCAGCATTTT
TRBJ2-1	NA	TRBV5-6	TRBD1	CASSPGAGTGAYNEQFF	TGTGCCAGCAGCCCTGGGGCGGGGACAGGGGCCTACAATGAGCAGTTCTTC
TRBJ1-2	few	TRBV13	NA	CASSVGLGANYGYTF	TGTGCCAGCAGCGTTGGACTGGGAGCTAACTATGGCTACACCTTC
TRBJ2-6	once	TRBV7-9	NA	CASSLPAISGANVLTF	TGTGCCAGCAGCTTACCAGCCATCTCTGGGGCCAACGTCCTGACTTTC
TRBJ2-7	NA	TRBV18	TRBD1	CASSLSGTGGSYEQYF	TGTGCCAGCTCCCTCAGCGGGACAGGGGGTTCCTACGAGCAGTACTTC
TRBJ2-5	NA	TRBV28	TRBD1	CASSLFLGQGRSQETQYF	TGTGCCAGCAGTTTATTCCTGGGACAGGGGCGAAGCCAAGAGACCCAGTACTTC
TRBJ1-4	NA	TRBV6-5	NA	CASGEFATNEKLFF	TGTGCCAGCGGTGAATTTGCAACTAATGAAAAACTGTTTTTT
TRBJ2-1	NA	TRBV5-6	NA	CASSLIQGLGNEQFF	TGTGCCAGCAGCTTAATACAGGGACTGGGCAATGAGCAGTTCTTC
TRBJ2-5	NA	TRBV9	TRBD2	CASSVDVLAGGPETQYF	TGTGCCAGCAGCGTAGATGTACTAGCGGGGGGGCCGGAGACCCAGTACTTC
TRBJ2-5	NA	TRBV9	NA	CASSVGVRNQETQYF	TGTGCCAGCAGCGTAGGGGTAAGGAACCAAGAGACCCAGTACTTC
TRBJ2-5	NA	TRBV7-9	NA	CASSFGETQYF	TGTGCCAGCAGCTTCGGAGAGACCCAGTACTTC
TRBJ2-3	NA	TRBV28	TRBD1	CASSLQGAGVTDTQYF	TGTGCCAGCAGTTTACAGGGGGCTGGGGTCACAGATACGCAGTATTTT
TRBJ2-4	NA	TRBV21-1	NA	CASSKCTGQFKGIQYF	TGTGCCAGCAGCAAATGCACAGGGCAGTTCAAGGGCATTCAGTACTTC
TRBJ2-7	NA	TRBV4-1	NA	CASSQAMDRFYEQYF	TGCGCCAGCAGCCAAGCAATGGACCGCTTCTACGAGCAGTACTTC
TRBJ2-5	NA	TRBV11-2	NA	CASSFVETQYF	TGTGCCAGCAGCTTCGTAGAGACCCAGTACTTC
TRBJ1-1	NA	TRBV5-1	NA	CASTSSPVDMTAFF	TGCGCCAGCACCTCCTCCCCGGTGGATATGACAGCTTTCTTT
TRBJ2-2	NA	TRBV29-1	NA	CSVAFSIAGELFF	TGCAGCGTTGCGTTTAGCATTGCCGGGGAGCTGTTTTTT
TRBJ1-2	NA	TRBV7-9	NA	CASSLEGHQTRFGYTF	TGTGCCAGCAGCTTGGAGGGTCACCAGACTCGGTTTGGCTACACCTTC
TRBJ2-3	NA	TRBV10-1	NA	CASSGDHTDTQYF	TGCGCCTCGTCCGGGGACCACACAGATACGCAGTATTTT
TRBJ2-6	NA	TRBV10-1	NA	CASTLPGGANVLTF	TGCGCCAGCACCCTCCCAGGTGGTGCCAACGTCCTGACTTTC
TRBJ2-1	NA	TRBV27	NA	CASSLRGNEQFF	TGTGCCAGCAGTTTACGTGGCAATGAGCAGTTCTTC
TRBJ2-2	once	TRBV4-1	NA	CASSLGTPYMTGELFF	TGCGCCAGCAGCCTCGGGACTCCCTACATGACCGGGGAGCTGTTTTTT
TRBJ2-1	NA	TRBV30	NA	CAWTWGSYYNEQFF	TGTGCCTGGACTTGGGGTAGCTACTACAATGAGCAGTTCTTC
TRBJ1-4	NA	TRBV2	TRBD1	CASSEGQPNEKLFF	TGTGCCAGCAGTGAGGGACAGCCCAATGAAAAACTGTTTTTT
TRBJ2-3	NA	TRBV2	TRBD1	CASGTGTGMVTDTQYF	TGTGCCAGCGGAACAGGGACAGGGATGGTCACAGATACGCAGTATTTT